Sequencing of this T cell receptor beta chain was carried out in a study of shared T cell receptors in the human thymus. The method was immunoSEQ multiplex PCR; TCRdb's version includes in-frame clones alone and lacks a portion of them. The table records approximately 760,000 clones, 80% to 90% of them present only once. CDR1 is MGHRA and CDR2 is YSYEKL in the germline V gene. The CDR3 sequence is 18 residues long. After removal of 4 bases from V and 0 bases from J, the junction contained 9 bases not matched to a gene. A few counts support this clone. This same sample was also taken into another study, of human thymus T cells.

What was sequenced was thymocytes. The rearrangement uses TRBV4-1 and TRBJ2-6; 7 nucleotides line up with TRBD1. This receptor was obtained from a girl less than two years old with a congenital heart defect. CDR3: CASSPRQGHHSGANVLTF. The DNA for the CDR3 is TGCGCCAGCAGCCCTAGACAGGGCCACCACTCTGGGGCCAACGTCCTGACTTTC.